This TCR beta chain was documented in a study of siplizumab effects on memory and regulatory T cells. Clones were read by immunoSEQ multiplex PCR, and TCRdb kept only the in-frame ones, dropping some. The sample yields under 140,000 clones, 80% to 95% seen once. Points on this clone: Its matching antigen is unknown.

Study results and limitations: There was no confirmation of the suppressive function of proliferating Tregs from siplizumab cultures.

CDR3 size: 12 residues. Trimming took off 10 bases at V and 0 bases at J, with 7 bases between the two ends. The germline gives CDR1 MNHEY, CDR2 SVGAGI. The material sequenced was CD4+ T cells sorted from blood. The receptor was isolated from a human donor in good health. This chain connects TRBV6-5 to TRBJ1-3; no firm D call. Here the CDR3 reads CATQNSGNTIYF. The CDR3 DNA reads TGTGCCACCCAGAACTCTGGAAACACCATATATTTT.